This record covers a single TCR beta chain. Its antigen target is currently unknown. No base qualities exist here, and no much larger clone lies one base off it. The CDR3 contains 16 residues, cysteine and phenylalanine counted. This entry keeps only the CDR3 DNA: 48 bases, framed from base 1. Based on the germline V gene, the CDR1 and CDR2 sequences are SGDLS and YYNGEE. Here V drops 4 bases and J drops 4 bases, and the junction holds 10 bases not matched to any gene. Libraries were constructed by the immunoSEQ multiplex PCR assay. For the multiplex PCR, a mixture combining 60 forward primers for TCR Vbeta segments and 13 reverse primers for TCR Jbeta segments was used. The CDR3 region of rearranged TCR beta genes was amplified from genomic DNA with a multiplex PCR assay. The amplified TCR beta libraries were sequenced on the Illumina HiSeq System as 87-base-pair reads. Per the authors' processing: Across the 640 or so repertoires, a later analysis counted 60 million to 90 million unique TCR beta chains, 9.5 million to 12 million of which were shared by at least two donors. Raw reads were error-corrected and collapsed into unique sequences with a nearest-neighbor algorithm that merged closely related sequences to remove PCR and sequencing errors. To assign V, D and J gene segments, CDR3 sequences were aligned to IMGT reference sequences. For a sequence to be retained, a match of at least six nucleotides to both a V gene segment and a J gene segment was required. Rearrangements were classified as productive when the CDR3 lacked stop codons and remained in frame with V and J, and all other rearrangements were classified as non-productive. CDR3 was defined by IMGT convention, running from the second conserved V-encoded cysteine to the conserved J-encoded phenylalanine. The earlier analysis of about 590 of the donors excluded sequences that lacked an unambiguous match to a single V gene segment. In an earlier analysis of more than 500 of the donors, a V segment was called functional when productive rearrangements were above 56.7%, and segregating when the standard deviation between donors exceeded 5%. A statistical classification framework was built to diagnose cytomegalovirus status from the catalog of TCR beta chain sequences. V and J gene assignment, in a later analysis, came from comparing TCR nucleotide sequences with IMGT/GENE-DB human TR gene sequences. In a later analysis, CDR3 sequences and most-parsimonious VDJ recombination scenarios were assigned using the TCRdist pipeline. A later analysis defined each TCR beta chain by its CDR3 amino acid sequence plus V-gene family, and excluded reads lacking a unique V-gene family. As a way to deal with suspected cross-contamination and a sequencing artifact, a later analysis dropped 592 nucleotide sequences that were highly shared and had low generation probability. For each public chain, a later analysis derived a clonal expansion index from normalized ranks of inferred template counts within each repertoire. Generation probabilities in a later analysis came from a VDJ recombination model fitted to out-of-frame rearrangements, and those results were checked against IGoR. In a later analysis, hypergeometric tests were used to score TCR-TCR, TCR-HLA and TCR-CMV co-occurrence, with a repertoire-size bias correction applied to TCR pairs. In a later analysis, false discovery rates were estimated by permuting HLA or CMV assignments 20 times. In a later analysis, co-occurring TCRs were grouped using DBSCAN, and TCRdist sequence similarity was added for clustering within HLA-allele-positive subsets. Repertoires with fewer than 30,000 or more than 120,000 public chains, plus five repertoires with anomalous nucleotide sharing, were excluded from co-occurrence clustering. TCRdb carries this immuneACCESS record with in-frame sequences only. Its versions omit some clonotypes, under half of them owing to an unresolved V gene in the studies checked, with the rest unexplained. The DNA was the basis for D and trimming; V, J and clone size are from that table. The sample table lists roughly 180,000 clones, 80% of them with a count of one. The ten biggest clones cover 1.3% of the sample.

This record comes from a study of cytomegalovirus exposure and HLA in healthy donors (dated by TCRdb to about 2017). Notes on the research overall: In an earlier analysis of roughly 590 of the donors, roughly 300 Gb of sequence data and 117 million unique TCR beta sequences from 180 million or so T cells were reported. About 300 gigabases of sequencing data and tens of millions of unique TCR sequences were included in an early release covering several hundred HLA-typed donors. The genetic ancestry cluster associated with self-reported Caucasian donors included roughly four fifths of the 398 genotyped donors. The study was designed to test whether signatures of past pathogen exposure could be identified by cataloging public T cell receptors. Using immunosequencing, the study profiled T cell repertoires from around 670 subjects and related those repertoires to cytomegalovirus serostatus. Along with the approximately 700-subject first cohort, a separate validation cohort of over 90 different subjects was used. The study combined high-throughput TCR immunosequencing, statistical association of individual TCRs with disease status, and machine learning to predict cytomegalovirus infection status. A later analysis re-analyzed previously published TCR beta repertoires from about 730 donors and added high-resolution HLA genotyping to study TCR occurrence patterns. Rather than using new phenotypic data, the later analysis identified candidate immune exposures from TCR beta sequences and from how often those sequences occurred across donors. An earlier analysis of some 500 of the donors used high-throughput TCR beta sequencing to judge whether each TCR beta V gene segment behaved as functional or pseudogenic. Donor age, sex, ethnicity and CMV serostatus were compiled together with the repertoire data. A later genetic analysis used genome-wide SNP genotypes for about 65% of the roughly 700 donors, treating that subset as a discovery cohort. All discovery cohort repertoires had been generated using a single sequencing platform. HLA typing included class I and class II loci at four-digit resolution. The number of typed donors differed by locus: about 629-630 for A, B, C, DRB1 and DQB1; 522 for DQA1; approximately 600 for DPA1; and 400 to 480 for DPB1. About five DR-DQ haplotypes were handled as single units for association and clustering because linkage in the cohort was strong. Among roughly 370 genotyped donors of the cohort, an average of 235,054 unique TCR beta nucleotide sequences were sequenced per donor, roughly 20% of them non-productive.

The research as a whole found: For the cohort, immune exposure information was limited to CMV serostatus. The 87-base-pair reads could not distinguish some IMGT-functional V segments, including TRBV6-2 and TRBV6-3, so those segments were excluded. Compared with equally common non-associated chains, HLA-associated TCR beta chains in a later analysis were more clonally expanded and had lower generation probabilities. Sequencing depth was assumed to be roughly uniform across donors in the presence/absence analyses, though that assumption may not hold. Compared with the approximately 670-donor mean, donors in an Asian-associated ancestry cluster had fewer N-insertions in productive TCRs, according to a later genetic analysis. A further reported finding was that TCR beta sequences accurately predicted the HLA-A and HLA-B alleles for most subjects in the first cohort. Correlated functional status among segregating V segments might reflect linkage disequilibrium, but an unknown experimental factor could not be ruled out. In this cohort, only TCR beta chains were sequenced, and detectable features were limited by the absence of alpha or paired-chain data. In vitro tests confirmed that a few of the cytomegalovirus-associated TCR beta chains recognize cytomegalovirus antigens. A later analysis associated 16,951 TCR beta sequences with specific HLA alleles at a false discovery rate of 0.05. A later genetic analysis associated a missense DCLRE1C variant with V-gene and J-gene trimming of TCR beta chains, and an independent cohort replicated the association. Because counts were too low, seventeen rarely observed V segments, including chromosome 9 orphons, were excluded from the earlier analysis of under 650 of the donors. While some public TCRs were present in many individuals, most TCR sequences turned up only very rarely across donors. Because HLA typing was unavailable for some donors at each locus, only the typed subset was used in association tests. The study listed 164 TCR beta chains as associated with cytomegalovirus. The sequencing pipeline was judged likely to have produced a cluster of highly shared sequence variants as a technical artifact. Broadly in line with IMGT annotations, most TCR beta V segments showed up in productive rearrangements about 87% or about 30% of the time in an earlier analysis of 587 of the donors. Assigning TCR associations to individual alleles was difficult when HLA alleles, especially DR and DQ, strongly co-occurred. The authors suggested that the approach could potentially be extended to other disease states and immunological phenotypes. According to a later analysis, parvovirus B19, influenza, CMV and Epstein-Barr virus appeared linked to several top co-occurrence clusters. In a later analysis, most CMV-associated TCR beta chains were found to appear HLA-restricted, with HLA associations seemingly driven largely by CMV exposure. The classifier was reported to diagnose cytomegalovirus status with high specificity and sensitivity in both the original and validation cohorts. A later analysis found that TCR association rates varied across HLA loci, with DRB1 alleles showing the most associated TCRs and HLA-C alleles the fewest.

The cohort was made up of about 670 healthy bone marrow donors. Cohort members were all nominally healthy when sampled, although unrecorded immune exposures were likely present. The donor tested CMV seronegative and was one of the 352 seronegative cohort members. Every donor gave a peripheral blood sample, and the peripheral blood mononuclear cells from that sample were used for TCR beta sequencing. The Qiagen DNeasy Blood Extraction Kit was used to extract genomic DNA from the blood cell samples. This TCR came from a man in his thirties or forties in good health and CMV-seronegative. The chain was built from TRBV9 and TRBJ2-5; a stretch of 10 junction bases matches TRBD1. Source material: PBMCs. The CDR3 corresponds to CASSIQTGGLGETQYF. Read as DNA, the sequence is TGTGCCAGCAGCATCCAGACAGGGGGCTTGGGAGAGACCCAGTACTTC.